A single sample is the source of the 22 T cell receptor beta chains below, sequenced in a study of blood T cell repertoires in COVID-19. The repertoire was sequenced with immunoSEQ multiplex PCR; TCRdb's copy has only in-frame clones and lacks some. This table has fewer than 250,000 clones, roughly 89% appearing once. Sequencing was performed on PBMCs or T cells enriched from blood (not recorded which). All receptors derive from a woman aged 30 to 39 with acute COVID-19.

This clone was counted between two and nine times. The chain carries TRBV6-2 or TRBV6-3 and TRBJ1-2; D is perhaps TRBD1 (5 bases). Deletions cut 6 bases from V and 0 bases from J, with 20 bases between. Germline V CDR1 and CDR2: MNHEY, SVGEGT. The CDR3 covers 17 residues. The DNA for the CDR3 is TGTGCCAGCAGCCCTAGGTTGACAGATCTATCTAACTATGGCTACACCTTC. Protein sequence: CASSPRLTDLSNYGYTF.

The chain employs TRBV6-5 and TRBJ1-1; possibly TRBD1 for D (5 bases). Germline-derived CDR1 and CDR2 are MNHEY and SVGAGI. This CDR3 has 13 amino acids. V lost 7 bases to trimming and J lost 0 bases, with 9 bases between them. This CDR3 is CASTWGVNTEAFF. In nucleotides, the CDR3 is TGTGCCAGCACTTGGGGGGTGAACACTGAAGCTTTCTTT.

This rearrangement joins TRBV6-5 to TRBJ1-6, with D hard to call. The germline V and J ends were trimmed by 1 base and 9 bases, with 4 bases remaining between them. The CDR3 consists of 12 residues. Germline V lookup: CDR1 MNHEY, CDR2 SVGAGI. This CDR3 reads CASSYYSSPLHF. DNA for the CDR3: TGTGCCAGCAGTTACTACAGTTCACCCCTCCACTTT.

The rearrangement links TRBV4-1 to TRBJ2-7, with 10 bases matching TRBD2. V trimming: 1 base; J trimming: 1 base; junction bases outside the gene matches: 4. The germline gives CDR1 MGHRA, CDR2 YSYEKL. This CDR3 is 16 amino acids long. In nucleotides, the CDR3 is TGCGCCAGCAGCCAAGGCCCTAGCGGGGGTTCCTACGAGCAGTACTTC. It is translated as CASSQGPSGGSYEQYF.

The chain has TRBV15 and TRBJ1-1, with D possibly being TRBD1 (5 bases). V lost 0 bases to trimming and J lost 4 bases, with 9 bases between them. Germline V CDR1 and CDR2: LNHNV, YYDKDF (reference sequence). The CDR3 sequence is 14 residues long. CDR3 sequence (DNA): TGTGCCACCAGCAGAGATAAGGGGCTCACTGAAGCTTTCTTT. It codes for CATSRDKGLTEAFF.

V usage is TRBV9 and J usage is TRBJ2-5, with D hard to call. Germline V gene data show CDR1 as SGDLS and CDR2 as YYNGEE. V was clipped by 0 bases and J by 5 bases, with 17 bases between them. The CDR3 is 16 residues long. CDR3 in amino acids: CASSVGNRLLRETQYF. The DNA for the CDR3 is TGTGCCAGCAGCGTAGGGAATCGACTCCTGAGGGAGACCCAGTACTTC.

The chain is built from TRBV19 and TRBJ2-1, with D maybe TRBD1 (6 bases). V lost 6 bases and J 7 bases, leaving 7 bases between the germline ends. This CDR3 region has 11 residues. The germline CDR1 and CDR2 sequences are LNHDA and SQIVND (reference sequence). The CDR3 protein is CASRQGNEQFF. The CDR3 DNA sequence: TGTGCCAGTAGGCAGGGGAATGAGCAGTTCTTC. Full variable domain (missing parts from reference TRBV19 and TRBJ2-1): DGGITQSPKYLFRKEGQNVTLSCEQNLNHDAMYWYRQDPGQGLRLIYYSQIVNDFQKGDIAEGYSVSREKKESFPLTVTSAQKNPTAFYLCASRQGNEQFFGPGTRLTVL.

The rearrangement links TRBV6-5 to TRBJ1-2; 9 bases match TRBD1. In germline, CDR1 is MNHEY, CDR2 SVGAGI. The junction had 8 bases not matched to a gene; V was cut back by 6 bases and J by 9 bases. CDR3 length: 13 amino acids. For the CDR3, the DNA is TGTGCCAGCAGGGGGACAGGGAATTGGCGCTACACCTTC. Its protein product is CASRGTGNWRYTF.

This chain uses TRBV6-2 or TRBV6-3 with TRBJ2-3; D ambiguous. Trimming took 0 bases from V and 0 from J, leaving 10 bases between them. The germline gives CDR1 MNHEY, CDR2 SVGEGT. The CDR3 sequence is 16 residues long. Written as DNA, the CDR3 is TGTGCCAGCAGTTACTCCTCTCCCCCTAGCACAGATACGCAGTATTTT. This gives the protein CASSYSSPPSTDTQYF.

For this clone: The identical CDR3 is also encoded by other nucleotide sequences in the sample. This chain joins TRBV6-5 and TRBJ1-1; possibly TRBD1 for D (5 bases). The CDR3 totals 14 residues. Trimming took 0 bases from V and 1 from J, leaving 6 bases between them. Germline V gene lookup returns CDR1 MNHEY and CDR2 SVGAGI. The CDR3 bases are TGTGCCAGCAGTTACTCCCAGGGGAACACTGAAGCTTTCTTT. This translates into CASSYSQGNTEAFF.

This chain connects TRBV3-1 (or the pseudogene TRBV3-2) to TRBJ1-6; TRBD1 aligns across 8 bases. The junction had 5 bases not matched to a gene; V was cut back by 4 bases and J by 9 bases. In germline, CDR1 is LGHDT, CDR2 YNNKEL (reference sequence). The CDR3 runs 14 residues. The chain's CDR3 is CASSPGQGRSPLHF. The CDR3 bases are TGTGCCAGCAGCCCAGGACAGGGTCGTTCACCCCTCCACTTT.

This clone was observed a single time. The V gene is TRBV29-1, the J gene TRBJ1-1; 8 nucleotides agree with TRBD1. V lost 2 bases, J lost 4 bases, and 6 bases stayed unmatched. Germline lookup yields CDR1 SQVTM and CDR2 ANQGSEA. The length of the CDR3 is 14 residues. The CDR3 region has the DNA TGCAGCGTTGAACCCCGGACAGGGAGCACTGAAGCTTTCTTT. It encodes CSVEPRTGSTEAFF.

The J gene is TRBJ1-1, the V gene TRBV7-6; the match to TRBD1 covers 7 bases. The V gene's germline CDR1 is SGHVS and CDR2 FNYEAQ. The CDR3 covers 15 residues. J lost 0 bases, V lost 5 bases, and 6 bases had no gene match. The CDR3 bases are TGTGCCAGCAGCGGGGACAGTGGTATGAACACTGAAGCTTTCTTT. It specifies CASSGDSGMNTEAFF.

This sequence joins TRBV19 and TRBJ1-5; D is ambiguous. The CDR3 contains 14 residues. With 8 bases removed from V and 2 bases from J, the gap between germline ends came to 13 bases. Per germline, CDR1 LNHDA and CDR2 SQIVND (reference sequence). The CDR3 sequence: CASVRERGNQPQHF. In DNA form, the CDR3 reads TGTGCCAGTGTGAGAGAAAGAGGCAATCAGCCCCAGCATTTT.

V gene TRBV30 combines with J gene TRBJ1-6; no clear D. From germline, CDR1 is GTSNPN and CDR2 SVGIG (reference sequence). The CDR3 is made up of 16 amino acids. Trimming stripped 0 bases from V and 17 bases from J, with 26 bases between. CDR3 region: CAWSVHRAPSGGMIHF. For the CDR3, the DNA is TGTGCCTGGAGTGTACACCGGGCCCCTTCTGGAGGTATGATCCACTTT.

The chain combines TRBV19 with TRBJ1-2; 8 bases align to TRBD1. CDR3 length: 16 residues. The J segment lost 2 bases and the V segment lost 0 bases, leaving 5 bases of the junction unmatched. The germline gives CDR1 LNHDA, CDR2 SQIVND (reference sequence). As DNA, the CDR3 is TGTGCCAGTAGTATAGACGCCCGGGACAGGAACTATGGCTACACCTTC. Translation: CASSIDARDRNYGYTF.

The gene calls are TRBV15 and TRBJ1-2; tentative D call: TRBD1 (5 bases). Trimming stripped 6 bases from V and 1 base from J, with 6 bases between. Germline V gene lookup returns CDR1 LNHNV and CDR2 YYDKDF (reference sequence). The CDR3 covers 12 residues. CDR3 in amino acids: CATSQGNYGYTF. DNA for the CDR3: TGTGCCACCAGTCAGGGTAACTATGGCTACACCTTC.

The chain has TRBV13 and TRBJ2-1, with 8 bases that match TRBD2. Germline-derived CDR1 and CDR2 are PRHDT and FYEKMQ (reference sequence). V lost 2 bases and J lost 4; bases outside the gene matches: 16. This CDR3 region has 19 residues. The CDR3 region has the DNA TGTGCCAGCAGCTTATTTGTCCGAGCCTCCGGGGGGGTGTACAATGAGCAGTTCTTC. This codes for CASSLFVRASGGVYNEQFF. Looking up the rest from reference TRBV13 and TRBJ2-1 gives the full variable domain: AAGVIQSPRHLIKEKRETATLKCYPIPRHDTVYWYQQGPGQDPQFLISFYEKMQSDKGSIPDRFSAQQFSDYHSELNMSSLELGDSALYFCASSLFVRASGGVYNEQFFGPGTRLTVL.

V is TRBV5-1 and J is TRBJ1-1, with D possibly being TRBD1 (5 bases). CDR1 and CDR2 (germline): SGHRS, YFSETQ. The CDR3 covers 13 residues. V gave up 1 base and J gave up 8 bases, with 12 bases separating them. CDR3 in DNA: TGCGCCAGCAGCTTGCGCAGGGCGGGGGAAGCTTTCTTT. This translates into CASSLRRAGEAFF.

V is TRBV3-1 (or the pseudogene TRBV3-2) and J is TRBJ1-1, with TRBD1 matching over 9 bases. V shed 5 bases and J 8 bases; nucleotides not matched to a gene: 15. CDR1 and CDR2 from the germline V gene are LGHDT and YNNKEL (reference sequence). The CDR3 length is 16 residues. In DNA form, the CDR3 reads TGTGCCAGCAGCGACCGGACAGGGGTCAGGTCACTCGAAGCTTTCTTT. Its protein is CASSDRTGVRSLEAFF.

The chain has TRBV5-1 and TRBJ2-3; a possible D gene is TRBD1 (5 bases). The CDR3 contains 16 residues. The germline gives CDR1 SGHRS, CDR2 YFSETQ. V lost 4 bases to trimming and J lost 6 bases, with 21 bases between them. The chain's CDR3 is CASSTPQYTGTDTQYF. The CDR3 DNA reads TGCGCCAGCAGCACCCCTCAGTACACAGGAACGGATACGCAGTATTTT.

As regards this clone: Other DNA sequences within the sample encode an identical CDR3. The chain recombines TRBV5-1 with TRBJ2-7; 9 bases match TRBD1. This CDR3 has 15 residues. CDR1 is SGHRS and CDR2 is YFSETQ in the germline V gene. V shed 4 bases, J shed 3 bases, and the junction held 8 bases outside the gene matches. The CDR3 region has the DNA TGCGCCAGCAGCCTCTCCGGGACAGGGCTCTACGAGCAGTACTTC. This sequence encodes CASSLSGTGLYEQYF.